This TCR beta chain was profiled in a study of blood T cell repertoires in COVID-19. Study details: PBMCs, B-cell-depleted T cells, or T cells were the source of the cDNA or gDNA that made up the material.

Some clones are missing from TCRdb's copy, which holds only in-frame ones; the method was immunoSEQ multiplex PCR. This table holds a few hundred thousand clones, around 85% found once. This clone was seen a handful of times. Study members were between about 18 and 95 years old and lived in over 20 US regions. Grouping used clinical history reported by participants in a survey and questionnaire. Cohort 3 recovered donors had two negative PCRs, clearance, or symptom resolution. Germline CDR1 is MNHEY and CDR2 is SVGAGI. V dropped 6 bases and J dropped 4; count of bases not matched to a gene: 7. The CDR3 covers 15 residues.

This receptor was obtained from a young man who had recovered from COVID-19. This rearrangement joins TRBV6-5 to TRBJ1-3; TRBD1 aligns across 9 bases. The sequenced sample was PBMCs or T cells enriched from blood (not recorded which). CDR3 in amino acids: CASSLTGTGGNTIYF. The DNA for the CDR3 is TGTGCCAGCAGCCTCACCGGGACAGGGGGAAACACCATATATTTT.